Listed here are 30 T cell receptor beta chains from one sample, sequenced in a study of blood T cell repertoires in COVID-19. Assay used: immunoSEQ multiplex PCR; TCRdb lists only in-frame clones, some missing. Found here are 200,000 to 250,000 clones, around 87% of them singletons; the top ten hold around 3%. The material sequenced was peripheral blood. These receptors were collected from a man aged 60 to 75 with acute or convalescent COVID-19.

The chain combines TRBV5-5 with TRBJ2-2; 8 nucleotides line up with TRBD2. V shed 4 bases and J 5 bases; nucleotides not matched to a gene: 7. The CDR3 length is 15 residues. Per the germline V gene, CDR1 is SGHKS and CDR2 is YYEKEE (reference sequence). CDR3 in amino acids: CASSLGGAWTGELFF. CDR3 nucleotide sequence: TGTGCCAGCAGCCTCGGGGGGGCCTGGACCGGGGAGCTGTTTTTT.

The chain carries TRBV29-1 and TRBJ2-5; 9 nucleotides line up with TRBD2. The germline CDR1 and CDR2 sequences are SQVTM and ANQGSEA. V lost 7 bases and J lost 9; bases outside the gene matches: 15. The CDR3 has 14 residues. CDR3 loop: CSALEGGLAASQYF. The DNA of the CDR3 is TGCAGCGCCCTTGAAGGGGGACTAGCCGCGTCCCAGTACTTC. The whole variable domain, filled in from reference TRBV29-1 and TRBJ2-5, reads SAVISQKPSRDICQRGTSLTIQCQVDSQVTMMFWYRQQPGQSLTLIATANQGSEATYESGFVIDKFPISRPNLTFSTLTVSNMSPEDSSIYLCSALEGGLAASQYFGPGTRLLVL.

The CDR3 DNA sequence: TGTGCCACCATTTTCGGAGGGCGGCTAGCGGGGATCGAGCAGTACTTC. It encodes CATIFGGRLAGIEQYF. The chain has TRBV15 and TRBJ2-7, with TRBD2 matching over 9 bases. This CDR3 is built from 16 residues. The trim removed 7 bases at V and 6 bases at J, leaving 16 bases unmatched. In germline, CDR1 is LNHNV, CDR2 YYDKDF (reference sequence).

The chain uses TRBV19 and TRBJ2-5; 9 bases are a match to TRBD1. With 7 bases clipped from V and 5 bases from J, the junction kept 23 bases outside the gene matches. The CDR3 sequence is 19 residues long. In germline, CDR1 is LNHDA, CDR2 SQIVND (reference sequence). The CDR3 DNA reads TGTGCCAGTACCACAGCAGCCCCAGGGACAGGGATCGTCGGGGAGACCCAGTACTTC. Translation gives CASTTAAPGTGIVGETQYF. Complete variable domain (other parts from reference TRBV19 and TRBJ2-5): DGGITQSPKYLFRKEGQNVTLSCEQNLNHDAMYWYRQDPGQGLRLIYYSQIVNDFQKGDIAEGYSVSREKKESFPLTVTSAQKNPTAFYLCASTTAAPGTGIVGETQYFGPGTRLLVL.

This clone was recorded only once. The chain is built from TRBV2 and TRBJ2-1; TRBD1 matches at 7 bases. CDR1 is SNHLY and CDR2 is FYNNEI in the germline V gene. The CDR3 spans 14 residues. Trimming took 7 bases from V and 2 from J; bases not matched to a gene: 5. The CDR3 region is CASKVTGPYNEQFF. The CDR3 DNA reads TGTGCCAGCAAGGTGACAGGGCCCTACAATGAGCAGTTCTTC.

Only one count was recorded for this clone. The chain's CDR3 is CASSRQGVGNNEKLFF. Written as DNA, the CDR3 is TGTGCCAGCAGTCGACAGGGGGTAGGAAATAATGAAAAACTGTTTTTT. This chain joins TRBV6-6 and TRBJ1-4; 9 bases are shared with TRBD1. The V gene's germline CDR1 is MNHNY and CDR2 SVGAGI (reference sequence). CDR3 length: 16 residues. The junction had 8 bases not matched to a gene; V was cut back by 5 bases and J by 4 bases.

The rearrangement links TRBV25-1 to TRBJ1-2; D call uncertain. V shed 1 base and J shed 4 bases, with 13 bases lying between them. CDR3 length: 15 amino acids. Germline values: CDR1 MGHDK, CDR2 SYGVNS. The CDR3 DNA is TGTGCCAGCAGTGAATCGGGATCCTCGGGCTATGGCTACACCTTC. This translates into CASSESGSSGYGYTF.

The V and J genes are TRBV7-2 and TRBJ1-2; D is uncertain. The germline V and J ends were trimmed by 4 bases and 2 bases, with 8 bases remaining between them. Germline values: CDR1 SGHTA, CDR2 FQGNSA. The CDR3 has 13 amino acids. The DNA of the CDR3 is TGTGCCAGCAGCTCGACGCGGAACTATGGCTACACCTTC. Amino acid sequence: CASSSTRNYGYTF.

The rearrangement links TRBV4-3 to TRBJ2-1; D is perhaps TRBD2 (7 bases). Trimming removed 0 bases at V and 8 bases at J, with 14 bases between. There are 15 residues in the CDR3. From germline, CDR1 is LGHNA and CDR2 YSLEER. The CDR3 sequence is CASSQDGGAGYEQFF. The DNA for the CDR3 is TGCGCCAGCAGCCAAGATGGGGGGGCCGGTTATGAGCAGTTCTTC.

The chain links TRBV29-1 to TRBJ2-5, with 8 bases that match TRBD1. This CDR3 has 18 amino acids. V shed 6 bases, J shed 2 bases, and the junction held 20 bases outside the gene matches. The V gene's germline CDR1 is SQVTM and CDR2 ANQGSEA. The DNA of the CDR3 is TGCAGCGTCGAGCGGACAGGGTACCGAGGGACCTTTCAAGAGACCCAGTACTTC. Translation: CSVERTGYRGTFQETQYF.

This clone was observed once. The chain has TRBV10-2 and TRBJ2-7; D possibly corresponds to TRBD2 (6 bases). CDR3 length equals 16 residues. V shed 1 base and J shed 0 bases, with 13 bases lying between them. Germline V gene sequence: CDR1 WSHSY, CDR2 SAAADI. Written as DNA, the CDR3 is TGCGCCAGCAGTGAGTGGGGAGGCCTAAGCTCCTACGAGCAGTACTTC. This sequence encodes CASSEWGGLSSYEQYF.

The V call is TRBV6-5, the J call TRBJ1-4; 7 positions agree with TRBD1. Germline CDR1 MNHEY, CDR2 SVGAGI. CDR3 length: 15 amino acids. Germline trimming cut 6 bases from V and 4 bases from J; bases unmatched to any gene: 8. The chain's CDR3 is CASRGSGTVNEKLFF. The CDR3 region has the DNA TGTGCCAGCAGAGGCTCCGGGACAGTTAATGAAAAACTGTTTTTT.

The gene calls are TRBV5-1 and TRBJ1-3; the D gene is possibly TRBD1 (6 bases). This CDR3 has 12 amino acids. Trimming stripped 6 bases from V and 4 bases from J, with 8 bases between. The germline V gene encodes CDR1 SGHRS and CDR2 YFSETQ. The CDR3 DNA sequence: TGCGCCAGCACAGGGGCGGGAAACACCATATATTTT. Residues: CASTGAGNTIYF.

The chain is built from TRBV7-9 and TRBJ2-4; 10 nucleotides match TRBD1. Germline assignment: CDR1 SEHNR and CDR2 FQNEAQ (reference sequence). The CDR3 totals 16 residues. V was clipped by 1 base and J by 6 bases; unmatched bases: 6. This CDR3 reads CASSLGQGASGNIQYF. For the CDR3, the DNA is TGTGCCAGCAGCTTAGGACAGGGGGCGTCCGGAAACATTCAGTACTTC.

The rearrangement links TRBV10-3 to TRBJ1-5; D is unresolved. The CDR3 is 15 residues long. Trimming cost V 2 bases and J 2 bases, with 10 bases left between them. CDR1 and CDR2 from the germline V gene are ENHRY and SYGVKD. The CDR3 region is CAISENGLGNQPQHF. The CDR3 coding sequence is TGTGCCATCAGTGAGAACGGTTTGGGCAATCAGCCCCAGCATTTT.

The CDR3 reads CASSPDYGYTF. The CDR3 DNA follows: TGTGCCAGCAGTCCAGACTATGGCTACACCTTC. The V call is TRBV12-3 or TRBV12-4, the J call TRBJ1-2; D not certain. The CDR3 has 11 residues. V was cut by 5 bases and J by 3 bases, with 4 bases left in between.

V usage is TRBV6-4 and J usage is TRBJ1-1; 7 nucleotides agree with TRBD1. The germline gives CDR1 MRHNA, CDR2 SNTAGT. Germline trimming cut 6 bases from V and 8 bases from J; bases unmatched to any gene: 9. The CDR3 contains 13 residues. The CDR3 nucleotides read TGTGCCAGCAGGGCCCAGGGGGTGGGCGAAGCTTTCTTT. Translation gives CASRAQGVGEAFF.

The J gene is TRBJ1-2, the V gene TRBV19, with D perhaps matching TRBD1 (5 bases). The length of the CDR3 is 11 residues. V was cut by 5 bases and J by 6 bases, with 7 bases left in between. Germline-derived CDR1 and CDR2 are LNHDA and SQIVND (reference sequence). The CDR3 is CASSSRDGYTF. CDR3 bases: TGTGCCAGTAGTTCCAGGGATGGCTACACCTTC.

This clone has ten or more counts. The J gene is TRBJ2-2, the V gene TRBV10-1; D gene uncertain. Germline V gives CDR1 WNHNN, CDR2 SYGVQD (reference sequence). The CDR3 covers 14 residues. The germline V and J ends were trimmed by 5 bases and 5 bases, with 12 bases remaining between them. CDR3 region: CASSPLGGTGELFF. The DNA of the CDR3 is TGCGCCAGCAGTCCCCTAGGTGGGACCGGGGAGCTGTTTTTT.

CDR3 nucleotide sequence: TGTGCCAGCAGCCCAGTGGTGCGGATGAATAATTCACCCCTCCACTTT. Encoded protein: CASSPVVRMNNSPLHF. The chain links TRBV11-3 to TRBJ1-6; no reliable D call. V shed 5 bases and J shed 5 bases, with 16 bases lying between them. Germline V lookup: CDR1 SGHNT, CDR2 YENEEA. CDR3 size: 16 residues.

For this clone: The junction departs from germline at one end; a sequencing error may be responsible. This chain links TRBV29-1 with TRBJ2-2; TRBD1 matches at 10 bases. Looked up from germline, CDR1 is SQVTM and CDR2 is ANQGSEA. This CDR3 region has 14 residues. The CDR3 here is CSVEDRGLVGELFF. The CDR3 nucleotides are TGCAGCGTGGAAGACAGGGGGCTGGTGGGGGAGCTGTTTTTT.

This chain uses TRBV28 with TRBJ1-5; 7 nucleotides align to TRBD1. The CDR3 sequence is 13 residues long. Germline values: CDR1 MDHEN, CDR2 SYDVKM. J was trimmed by 6 bases and V by 6 bases; bases with no gene match: 5. The CDR3 DNA sequence: TGTGCCAGCAGACGACAGGGAGGTCAGCCCCAGCATTTT. Its protein is CASRRQGGQPQHF.

The chain links TRBV6-5 to TRBJ2-7; maybe TRBD1 (6 bases). The germline V gene encodes CDR1 MNHEY and CDR2 SVGAGI. With 2 bases removed from V and 0 bases from J, the gap between germline ends came to 14 bases. The CDR3 sequence is 16 residues long. The CDR3 bases are TGTGCCAGCAGTTACCGGACGACAGGCCCCTCCTACGAGCAGTACTTC. This translates into CASSYRTTGPSYEQYF.

The V gene is TRBV11-2, the J gene TRBJ1-6, with no clear D. Germline V CDR1 and CDR2: SGHAT, FQNNGV. CDR3 length: 14 amino acids. Deletions cut 5 bases from V and 7 bases from J, with 12 bases between. CDR3 sequence (DNA): TGTGCCAGCAGCCAGGATTTACGGAATTCACCCCTCCACTTT. Residues: CASSQDLRNSPLHF.

For the CDR3, the DNA is TGTGCCATCAGTGGTCTGGGCAGCCAAGAGACCCAGTACTTC. As protein: CAISGLGSQETQYF. This rearrangement joins TRBV10-3 to TRBJ2-5; D is unclear. The CDR3 runs to 14 residues. Trimming removed 4 bases from V and 1 base from J, with 10 bases in between. Germline V CDR1 and CDR2: ENHRY, SYGVKD.

The V and J genes are TRBV7-2 and TRBJ1-3; 7 nucleotides agree with TRBD1. J lost 2 bases, V lost 0 bases, and 4 bases had no gene match. Germline-derived CDR1 and CDR2 are SGHTA and FQGNSA. The length of the CDR3 is 16 residues. The CDR3 nucleotides are TGTGCCAGCAGCTTAGCAGGGACAGTTCCTGGAAACACCATATATTTT. Amino acid sequence: CASSLAGTVPGNTIYF.

The V gene is TRBV6-1, the J gene TRBJ2-5; 13 nucleotides align to TRBD2. The germline CDR1 and CDR2 sequences are MNHNS and SASEGT. V gave up 4 bases and J gave up 2 bases; unmatched junction bases: 7. The CDR3 spans 17 residues. CDR3 region: CASSVGLAGAVQETQYF. CDR3 nucleotide sequence: TGTGCCAGCAGTGTCGGACTAGCGGGGGCTGTTCAAGAGACCCAGTACTTC.

This chain joins TRBV5-6 and TRBJ1-6; D unresolved. Deletions cut 4 bases from V and 0 bases from J, with 8 bases between. The CDR3 sequence is 15 residues long. Looked up from germline, CDR1 is SGHDT and CDR2 is YYEEEE. The DNA for the CDR3 is TGTGCCAGCAGCCCGGGTTCCTCCTATAATTCACCCCTCCACTTT. As protein: CASSPGSSYNSPLHF.

This chain's CDR3 is CASSSRDRSNQPQHF. DNA of the CDR3: TGTGCCAGCAGTTCCCGGGACAGAAGCAATCAGCCCCAGCATTTT. This chain uses TRBV27 with TRBJ1-5, with 7 bases aligning to TRBD1. The CDR3 is made up of 15 amino acids. Trimming cost V 4 bases and J 1 base; bases outside gene matches: 4. Germline assignment: CDR1 MNHEY and CDR2 SMNVEV (reference sequence).

This sequence joins TRBV2 and TRBJ2-3; possible D gene TRBD1, 5 bases. V dropped 8 bases and J dropped 1 base, with 13 bases sitting between them. This CDR3 contains 14 residues. Germline V lookup: CDR1 SNHLY, CDR2 FYNNEI. The CDR3 reads CASGKTRGTDTQYF. The CDR3 region has the DNA TGTGCCAGCGGTAAGACCAGGGGCACAGATACGCAGTATTTT.